The next 32 T cell receptor beta chains were all read from a single sample in a study of blood T cells in healthy people across ages. For the second PCR, which ran for about 6 to 11 cycles, a sample-barcoded 5' primer and a J-beta primer mix were used. MiXCR was run by TCRdb on the 5' RACE reads, yielding one entry per CDR3 protein. The sample shows some 890,000 distinct CDR3 sequences, almost 30% of them seen only once. The sample was also linked to a second study, of T cells of mothers and their children.

Sequencing was performed on blood. The receptors here all came from a woman aged 40 to 50 in good health.

A note on this clonotype: A read error may explain this, as a much larger clone is one base away. The chain carries TRBV9 and TRBJ2-3, with TRBD2 matching 7 bases. With 10 bases clipped from V and 7 bases from J, the junction kept 18 bases outside the gene matches. The CDR3 totals 15 residues. Germline loops: CDR1 SGDLS, CDR2 YYNGEE. CDR3 sequence: CAGGLEGRGGNTQYF. In DNA form, the CDR3 reads TGTGCCGGCGGACTAGAGGGGAGGGGCGGTAATACGCAGTATTTT.

V is TRBV7-2 and J is TRBJ2-3; TRBD2 agrees at 8 bases. V lost 5 bases to trimming and J lost 0 bases; unmatched junction nucleotides: 13. The germline gives CDR1 SGHTA, CDR2 FQGNSA. This CDR3 has 18 amino acids. The CDR3 DNA reads TGTGCCAGCAGCCACTGGGGTAGCGGGGCTTCTAGCACAGATACGCAGTATTTT. Its translation is CASSHWGSGASSTDTQYF.

This clonotype has only a few counts. The rearrangement uses TRBV6-5 and TRBJ1-6; 7 bases map to TRBD1. The J segment lost 10 bases and the V segment lost 0 bases, leaving 6 bases of the junction unmatched. The length of the CDR3 is 15 residues. Germline V gene data show CDR1 as MNHEY and CDR2 as SVGAGI. The CDR3: CASSYSRQGRSPLHF. The DNA of the CDR3 is TGTGCCAGCAGTTACTCCAGACAGGGTCGGTCACCCCTCCACTTT.

This clonotype was recorded at least ten times. The chain is built from TRBV4-3 and TRBJ1-2; D perhaps matches TRBD1 (5 bases). Trimming removed 4 bases from V and 0 bases from J, with 9 bases in between. CDR1 and CDR2 from the germline V gene are LGHNA and YSLEER. CDR3 length: 14 residues. CDR3 sequence: CASSRRDTNYGYTF. The CDR3 coding sequence is TGCGCCAGCAGCCGCAGGGATACTAACTATGGCTACACCTTC.

This clonotype has a count of ten or more. The chain is built from TRBV4-3 and TRBJ2-7; TRBD2 is a possible D gene (5 bases). The germline gives CDR1 LGHNA, CDR2 YSLEER. The CDR3 has 16 residues. V was shortened by 0 bases and J by 4 bases, with 16 bases between the two germline ends. The CDR3 DNA reads as TGCGCCAGCAGCCAAGAGTTCCCCGGCGGGCAATACGAGCAGTACTTC. Residues: CASSQEFPGGQYEQYF.

There are many counts of this clonotype. The genes are TRBV6-5 and TRBJ2-7; 10 positions agree with TRBD1. V shed 8 bases, J shed 4 bases, and the junction held 5 bases outside the gene matches. Germline V gives CDR1 MNHEY, CDR2 SVGAGI. The CDR3 length is 13 residues. CDR3 DNA: TGTGCCAGCCTCGGACAGGGGGGATACGAGCAGTACTTC. As protein: CASLGQGGYEQYF.

V usage is TRBV20-1 and J usage is TRBJ1-4, with 8 positions matching TRBD1. CDR1 and CDR2 from the germline V gene are DFQATT and SNEGSKA (reference sequence). The CDR3 covers 15 residues. The ends lost 4 bases at V and 7 bases at J; junction bases unmatched: 11. The DNA for the CDR3 is TGCAGTGCTATCCCCCGGGACAGGTCGGGTGAAAAACTGTTTTTT. This translates into CSAIPRDRSGEKLFF.

Concerning this clonotype: Mismatch with germline at one junction end may stem from a read error. The chain uses TRBV27 and TRBJ1-2; 9 positions agree with TRBD1. There are 14 residues in the CDR3. Germline V gene data show CDR1 as MNHEY and CDR2 as SMNVEV (reference sequence). CDR3 sequence: CVSSRAGTGHGYTF. The CDR3 nucleotides read TGTGTCAGCTCCCGGGCCGGGACAGGGCACGGCTACACCTTC.

This clonotype showed up just a few times. The chain recombines TRBV27 with TRBJ2-1; TRBD2 matches 14 bases. The germline CDR1 and CDR2 sequences are MNHEY and SMNVEV (reference sequence). The CDR3 length is 15 residues. V was clipped by 6 bases and J by 11 bases; unmatched bases: 9. The CDR3 region has the DNA TGTGCCAGCAGCGGTGGGACTAGCGGGGGAGGTAAGCAGTTCTTC. Translating it yields CASSGGTSGGGKQFF.

This clonotype was counted at least ten times. This chain links TRBV7-2 with TRBJ1-2; weak D call: TRBD1 (5 bases). Germline assignment: CDR1 SGHTA and CDR2 FQGNSA. With 11 bases removed from V and 0 bases from J, the gap between germline ends came to 16 bases. The CDR3 has 14 residues. CDR3 nucleotides: TGTGCCGAAACCGGGGCAGATACTAACTATGGCTACACCTTC. Its protein is CAETGADTNYGYTF.

This clonotype was seen only a few times. J is TRBJ1-4 and V is TRBV12-3 or TRBV12-4; 7 nucleotides align to TRBD1. Germline trimming cut 7 bases from V and 7 bases from J; bases unmatched to any gene: 12. This CDR3 is 15 amino acids long. CDR3 residues: CASNWGDRAGEKLFF. As DNA, the CDR3 is TGTGCCAGCAATTGGGGAGACAGGGCCGGTGAAAAACTGTTTTTT.

This chain uses TRBV7-9 with TRBJ1-1; no firm D call. The V end lost 1 base, the J end lost 4 bases, and 7 bases lay between the germline ends. Germline lookup yields CDR1 SEHNR and CDR2 FQNEAQ (reference sequence). This CDR3 region has 13 residues. The CDR3 DNA follows: TGTGCCAGCAGCTTAGTGTTCGCCACTGAAGCTTTCTTT. This sequence encodes CASSLVFATEAFF.

This clonotype was counted only a few times. This rearrangement joins TRBV3-1 to TRBJ2-1; 8 positions agree with TRBD2. Germline CDR1 reads LGHDT; CDR2 reads YNNKEL (reference sequence). This CDR3 is built from 16 residues. After removal of 4 bases from V and 0 bases from J, the junction contained 5 bases not matched to a gene. Here the CDR3 DNA reads TGTGCCAGCAGCCGGCCAACTAGCGGCTCCTACAATGAGCAGTTCTTC. Translation: CASSRPTSGSYNEQFF.

The CDR3 region has the DNA TGCGCCAGCAGCAAACAGGGGCCGAACACCGGGGAGCTGTTTTTT. The encoded protein is CASSKQGPNTGELFF. The chain carries TRBV5-1 and TRBJ2-2, with 7 bases that match TRBD1. Germline lookup yields CDR1 SGHRS and CDR2 YFSETQ. The CDR3 runs to 15 residues. J gave up 0 bases and V 4 bases, and 3 bases lay outside the gene matches.

This clonotype turned up a few times. J is TRBJ2-7 and V is TRBV20-1, with D perhaps matching TRBD1 (5 bases). This CDR3 has 15 amino acids. Germline lookup yields CDR1 DFQATT and CDR2 SNEGSKA (reference sequence). Trimming stripped 0 bases from V and 0 bases from J, with 12 bases between. CDR3 sequence: CSARDLDISSYEQYF. The CDR3 nucleotides are TGCAGTGCTAGAGACCTGGACATCAGCTCCTACGAGCAGTACTTC.

This clonotype was counted a few times. This rearrangement joins TRBV15 to TRBJ1-2; D is ambiguous. Trimming took 0 bases from V and 4 from J, leaving 6 bases between them. Germline CDR1 LNHNV, CDR2 YYDKDF (reference sequence). The length of the CDR3 is 13 residues. The CDR3 sequence: CATSREAGYGYTF. The CDR3 DNA reads TGTGCCACCAGCAGAGAAGCAGGCTATGGCTACACCTTC.

This clonotype occurred a few times. This chain uses TRBV30 with TRBJ1-4; 7 nucleotides line up with TRBD1. From germline, CDR1 is GTSNPN and CDR2 SVGIG (reference sequence). Losses at the gene ends were 5 bases for V and 7 bases for J; bases not matched to a gene: 10. This CDR3 contains 14 residues. The CDR3 loop is CAWGGQEEGEKLFF. Here the CDR3 DNA reads TGTGCCTGGGGCGGACAGGAAGAGGGTGAAAAACTGTTTTTT.

This clonotype was seen ten or more times. V usage is TRBV28 and J usage is TRBJ1-2; TRBD1 aligns across 7 bases. Germline trimming cut 6 bases from V and 4 bases from J; bases unmatched to any gene: 5. The CDR3 totals 13 residues. The germline CDR1 and CDR2 sequences are MDHEN and SYDVKM. The CDR3 region has the DNA TGTGCCAGCAGCTGGGGGACAGTCTATGGCTACACCTTC. This codes for CASSWGTVYGYTF.

This clonotype was seen only a few times. The chain carries TRBV27 and TRBJ1-1; no reliable D call. The CDR3 covers 14 residues. V dropped 5 bases and J dropped 0 bases, with 10 bases sitting between them. Germline CDR1 is MNHEY and CDR2 is SMNVEV (reference sequence). The CDR3 nucleotides are TGTGCCAGCAGTCCGGAATACGTGAACACTGAAGCTTTCTTT. Translating gives CASSPEYVNTEAFF.

This chain connects TRBV20-1 to TRBJ2-2, with D possibly being TRBD2 (6 bases). The CDR3 runs to 15 residues. CDR1 is DFQATT and CDR2 is SNEGSKA in the germline V gene (reference sequence). V lost 3 bases, J lost 1 base, and 12 bases lay in between. Here the CDR3 reads CSAREGSGNTGELFF. The CDR3 DNA is TGCAGTGCTAGGGAGGGTAGTGGGAACACCGGGGAGCTGTTTTTT.

The chain links TRBV24-1 to TRBJ2-2; D is uncertain. The germline V and J ends were trimmed by 5 bases and 6 bases, with 3 bases remaining between them. The germline gives CDR1 KGHDR, CDR2 SFDVKD. The CDR3 runs to 11 residues. CDR3 sequence reads: CATSAAGELFF. As DNA, the CDR3 is TGTGCCACCAGTGCGGCCGGGGAGCTGTTTTTT.

A note on this clonotype: The conserved phenylalanine or tryptophan normally closing the CDR3 is absent here, so this likely arose from a read error. V is TRBV9 and J is TRBJ2-2; maybe TRBD1 (6 bases). This CDR3 region has 15 residues. Per germline, CDR1 SGDLS and CDR2 YYNGEE. V lost 4 bases, J lost 4 bases, and 14 bases lay in between. The CDR3 DNA is TGTGCCAGCAGCCCCGCGGGCAGGGGCACCGGGGAGCTGTTTGTT. Encoded protein: CASSPAGRGTGELFV.

This chain connects TRBV29-1 to TRBJ1-4, with D unclear. Trimming stripped 2 bases from V and 4 bases from J, with 8 bases between. CDR1 is SQVTM, CDR2 ANQGSEA, per germline. The CDR3 is 13 amino acids. CDR3 DNA sequence: TGCAGCGTTGAAAGGCTGGGTAATGAAAAACTGTTTTTT. It encodes CSVERLGNEKLFF.

The chain employs TRBV30 and TRBJ1-1, with D perhaps TRBD1 (5 bases). V lost 4 bases to trimming and J lost 8 bases, with 20 bases between them. The CDR3 is 14 amino acids. Per germline, CDR1 GTSNPN and CDR2 SVGIG (reference sequence). The CDR3, as DNA: TGTGCCTGGATTTTGGAACAGGCAAGGATGGAAGCTTTCTTT. Its translation: CAWILEQARMEAFF.

The gene calls are TRBV29-1 and TRBJ2-3; weak D call: TRBD2 (7 bases). The CDR3 covers 13 residues. Germline V gene data show CDR1 as SQVTM and CDR2 as ANQGSEA. Trimming took 7 bases from V and 2 from J, leaving 13 bases between them. The CDR3 loop reads CSARGGATDTQYF. CDR3 sequence (DNA): TGCAGCGCCCGCGGGGGCGCCACAGATACGCAGTATTTT.

A note on this clonotype: The junction and the germline gene differ at one end; a read error may be behind it. V usage is TRBV12-3 or TRBV12-4 and J usage is TRBJ2-3, with 9 bases lining up with TRBD2. The CDR3 has 16 amino acids. The CDR3 reads CASSFPGGTSTDAQYF. The CDR3 DNA is TGTGCCAGCAGTTTCCCCGGGGGGACTAGCACAGATGCGCAGTATTTT.

This clonotype occurred many times. J is TRBJ2-1 and V is TRBV20-1; D is perhaps TRBD1 (6 bases). V lost 5 bases, J lost 1 base, and 12 bases lay in between. CDR3 length: 14 amino acids. Per germline, CDR1 DFQATT and CDR2 SNEGSKA (reference sequence). CDR3 coding DNA: TGCAGTGCTTCGAACAGGGCATCCTACAATGAGCAGTTCTTC. Amino acid sequence: CSASNRASYNEQFF.

This chain connects TRBV7-6 to TRBJ2-2; tentatively, D is TRBD2 (6 bases). The ends were cut back, 4 bases at V and 6 bases at J, with 9 bases in the middle. This CDR3 is 13 amino acids long. Looked up from germline, CDR1 is SGHVS and CDR2 is FNYEAQ. CDR3 DNA: TGTGCCAGCAGCTACGGGGGTGCCGGGGAGCTGTTTTTT. This gives the protein CASSYGGAGELFF.

The chain carries TRBV5-1 and TRBJ1-1; D unresolved. Deletions cut 3 bases from V and 3 bases from J, with 6 bases between. Looked up from germline, CDR1 is SGHRS and CDR2 is YFSETQ. The CDR3 covers 12 residues. The CDR3 region is CASSSDHTEAFF. The CDR3 DNA sequence: TGCGCCAGCAGCTCTGATCACACTGAAGCTTTCTTT.

This rearrangement joins TRBV6-5 to TRBJ1-6, with D uncertain. CDR3 size: 15 residues. Germline CDR1 is MNHEY and CDR2 is SVGAGI. V was pared by 6 bases and J by 5 bases, with 14 bases between. The CDR3 nucleotides read TGTGCCAGCAGCCTCCGGGAGTCGAATAATTCACCCCTCCACTTT. This encodes CASSLRESNNSPLHF.

A remark on this clonotype: One end of the junction is discordant with germline, which a read error may explain. V gene TRBV7-2 combines with J gene TRBJ1-3, with D unresolved. The CDR3 runs 14 residues. Germline CDR1 reads SGHTA; CDR2 reads FQGNSA. Here the CDR3 DNA reads TGTGCCAGCAGCACAAGCCCCTCTGGGAACACCATATATTTT. This translates into CASSTSPSGNTIYF.

As for this clonotype: One junction end does not reproduce the germline sequence, and a read error may be involved. The genes are TRBV6-1 and TRBJ1-2; TRBD1 matches 9 bases. From germline, CDR1 is MNHNS and CDR2 SASEGT. This CDR3 region has 13 residues. CDR3 sequence: CASFGTGKRGHTF. The DNA for the CDR3 is TGTGCCAGCTTCGGGACAGGGAAGCGTGGCCACACCTTC.